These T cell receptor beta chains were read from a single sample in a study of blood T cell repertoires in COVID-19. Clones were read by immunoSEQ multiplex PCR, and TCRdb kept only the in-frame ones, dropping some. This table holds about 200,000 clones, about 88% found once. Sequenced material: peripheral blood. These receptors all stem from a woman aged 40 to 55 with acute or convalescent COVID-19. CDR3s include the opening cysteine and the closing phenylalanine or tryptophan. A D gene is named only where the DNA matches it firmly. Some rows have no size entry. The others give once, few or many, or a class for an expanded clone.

DNA: TGTGCCAGTGATAGCGGGGGGTTCTACAATGAGCAGTTCTTC; CDR3: CASDSGGFYNEQFF; D: TRBD2; V: TRBV6-5; size: -; J: TRBJ2-1; length: 14
DNA: TGTGCCAGCAGCGGGGACAGGGGTGCCCTGGTTTGGGGAAACACTGAAGCTTTCTTT; CDR3: CASSGDRGALVWGNTEAFF; D: TRBD1; V: TRBV7-6; size: -; J: TRBJ1-1; length: 19
DNA: TGTGCCAGCAGCTTGGAACAGGGAGCCTATGGCTACACCTTC; CDR3: CASSLEQGAYGYTF; D: -; V: TRBV5-4; size: -; J: TRBJ1-2; length: 14
DNA: TGTGCCAGCTCACCCTACTGGGACAGCTCTGGGGCCAACGTCCTGACTTTC; CDR3: CASSPYWDSSGANVLTF; D: TRBD1; V: TRBV18; size: -; J: TRBJ2-6; length: 17
DNA: TGTGCCAGTAGTGATATGGTAGCAAGAGAAAAACTGTTTTTT; CDR3: CASSDMVAREKLFF; D: -; V: TRBV19; size: few; J: TRBJ1-4; length: 14
DNA: TGCGCCAGCAGAGGGGTAGAGACCCAGTACTTC; CDR3: CASRGVETQYF; D: -; V: TRBV5-1; size: -; J: TRBJ2-5; length: 11
DNA: TGTGCCACCAGTGATTTCGGGGGGCCCGGAGATACGCAGTATTTT; CDR3: CATSDFGGPGDTQYF; D: -; V: TRBV24-1; size: -; J: TRBJ2-3; length: 15
DNA: TGTGCCAGCAGCACCTCGAACAGGGGTATCAGTAGATCCACCTACTATGGCTACACCTTC; CDR3: CASSTSNRGISRSTYYGYTF; D: TRBD1; V: TRBV7-4; size: -; J: TRBJ1-2; length: 20
DNA: TGTGCCAGCAGCTTGGCCGGTCAGGGGTTGAGTTCACCCCTCCACTTT; CDR3: CASSLAGQGLSSPLHF; D: -; V: TRBV5-4; size: -; J: TRBJ1-6; length: 16
DNA: TGTGCCAGCAGCCCCCGCCCGGGCCACAGGGCGGGTATGGGCAAAAACATTCAGTACTTC; CDR3: CASSPRPGHRAGMGKNIQYF; D: -; V: TRBV5-4; size: -; J: TRBJ2-4; length: 20
DNA: TGTGCCAGCAGTCTGACAGGGGTTTCACCCCTCCACTTT; CDR3: CASSLTGVSPLHF; D: TRBD1; V: TRBV27; size: -; J: TRBJ1-6; length: 13
DNA: TGTGCCAGTAGCCGGGACTCCTCCTACAATGAGCAGTTCTTC; CDR3: CASSRDSSYNEQFF; D: -; V: TRBV19; size: once; J: TRBJ2-1; length: 14
DNA: TGTGCCAGCAGCCACCCAGGGACTGGCCAAGAGACCCAGTACTTC; CDR3: CASSHPGTGQETQYF; D: -; V: TRBV3-1/TRBV3-2; size: -; J: TRBJ2-5; length: 15
DNA: TGTGCCAGTAAAGACCGGACAGCAGATACGCAGTATTTT; CDR3: CASKDRTADTQYF; D: -; V: TRBV6-5; size: -; J: TRBJ2-3; length: 13
DNA: TGTGCCAGCAGCGGAGGACTAGCGGGGATAACAGATACGCAGTATTTT; CDR3: CASSGGLAGITDTQYF; D: TRBD2; V: TRBV9; size: -; J: TRBJ2-3; length: 16
DNA: TGTGCCAGTAGTTCACGCCATCAGGATTTGTCCCCCCTCCACTTT; CDR3: CASSSRHQDLSPLHF; D: -; V: TRBV19; size: -; J: TRBJ1-6; length: 15
DNA: TGTGCCATCAGCGGGACAGGGTTTGGGGCTTTCTTT; CDR3: CAISGTGFGAFF; D: TRBD1; V: TRBV10-3; size: -; J: TRBJ1-1; length: 12